This entry lists 3 T cell receptor beta chains sequenced from one sample in a study of identical twins (dated by TCRdb to the mid-2010s). Libraries came from 5' RACE. The reads were generated on an Illumina HiSeq 2000. In-frame beta chains were kept once TCRdb had trimmed the public reads at Q25 with fastp and called clones with MiXCR. Rows matching on CDR3 protein sequence are summarized as one entry with the most common DNA and genes. Counted in this sample were 450,000 or so distinct CDR3 sequences; 24% of them appeared once. The top ten clonotypes cover 2.5% to 3.5% of the sample. These records were also assigned to another study, of T cells expressing NK-cell markers.

The sequenced sample was CD4+ T cells sorted from blood. The source is a woman between 18 and 29 years old in good health.

V and J are TRBV30 and TRBJ2-1, with 9 bases identical to TRBD2. CDR3 length: 14 residues. Germline V gene lookup returns CDR1 GTSNPN and CDR2 SVGIG (reference sequence). V lost 2 bases and J lost 4; bases outside the gene matches: 3. The CDR3 sequence is CAWSRAGGYNEQFF. The DNA for the CDR3 is TGTGCCTGGAGTCGAGCGGGAGGATACAATGAGCAGTTCTTC.

The chain couples TRBV4-3 to TRBJ1-2; 7 positions agree with TRBD1. This CDR3 has 14 amino acids. Per germline, CDR1 LGHNA and CDR2 YSLEER. J lost 2 bases, V lost 2 bases, and 2 bases had no gene match. CDR3: CASSQKTGNYGYTF. The DNA for the CDR3 is TGCGCCAGCAGCCAAAAGACAGGGAACTATGGCTACACCTTC.

This clonotype was found a few times. The chain is built from TRBV29-1 and TRBJ2-4; D possibly corresponds to TRBD2 (6 bases). Trimming cost V 8 bases and J 6 bases, with 14 bases left between them. Looked up from germline, CDR1 is SQVTM and CDR2 is ANQGSEA. This CDR3 contains 12 residues. CDR3 coding DNA: TGCAGCTCCCAGGTCGGGGGAAACATTCAGTACTTC. Protein sequence: CSSQVGGNIQYF.